This T cell receptor (beta chain) is drawn from a study of blood T cells in healthy people across ages. This clonotype turned up a few times. The CDR3 runs 15 residues. Trimming cost V 2 bases and J 7 bases; bases outside gene matches: 5. Germline V gene data show CDR1 as KGHSY and CDR2 as FQNENV. With a J-beta primer mix and a sample-barcoded 5' primer, a second PCR ran roughly 7 to 11 cycles. TCRdb re-analysed the 5' RACE reads in MiXCR, keeping a single row per CDR3 protein. This sample carries 1 million or so distinct CDR3 sequences, under 30% of them seen once, and the ten largest clones take approximately 0.75%. This sample also belongs to another study, concerning T cells of mothers and their children. Per that study: Donation was provided by three healthy Caucasian mothers along with their six children. There were over 8.5 million TCR beta CDR3 reads from each mother and several million from each child.

This clonotype was sampled from a girl aged 2 to 10 in good health. V is TRBV16 and J is TRBJ2-5, with 12 bases that match TRBD2. The sequenced sample consisted of blood. The CDR3 here is CASSQTTTSGGTQYF. CDR3 DNA: TGTGCCAGCAGCCAAACGACGACTAGCGGGGGGACCCAGTACTTC. Based on the CDR3 plus reference TRBV16 and TRBJ2-5, the full variable domain is GEEVAQTPKHLVRGEGQKAKLYCAPIKGHSYVFWYQQVLKNEFKFLISFQNENVFDETGMPKERFSAKCLPNSPCSLEIQATKLEDSAVYFCASSQTTTSGGTQYFGPGTRLLVL.